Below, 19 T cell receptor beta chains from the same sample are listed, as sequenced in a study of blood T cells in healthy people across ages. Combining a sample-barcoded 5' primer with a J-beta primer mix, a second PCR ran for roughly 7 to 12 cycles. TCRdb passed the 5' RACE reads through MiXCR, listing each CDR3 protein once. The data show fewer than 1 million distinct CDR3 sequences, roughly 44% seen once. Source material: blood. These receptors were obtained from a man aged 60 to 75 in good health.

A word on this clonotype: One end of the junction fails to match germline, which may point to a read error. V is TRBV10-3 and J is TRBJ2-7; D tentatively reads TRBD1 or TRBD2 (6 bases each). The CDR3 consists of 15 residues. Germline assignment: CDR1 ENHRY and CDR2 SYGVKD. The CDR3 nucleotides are TGTGTCATCAGTGACCCCGGGGGCGCGGGGTACGAGCAGTACTTC. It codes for CVISDPGGAGYEQYF.

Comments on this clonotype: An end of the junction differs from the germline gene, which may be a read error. The CDR3 bases are TGTGCCAGCAGCCAAGATTTTGGCCGCTCTGGGGCCAACGCCCTGACTTTC. This gives the protein CASSQDFGRSGANALTF. This chain connects TRBV3-1 to TRBJ2-6, with D possibly matching TRBD1 (5 bases). Germline V lookup: CDR1 LGHDT, CDR2 YNNKEL (reference sequence). This CDR3 comprises 17 residues.

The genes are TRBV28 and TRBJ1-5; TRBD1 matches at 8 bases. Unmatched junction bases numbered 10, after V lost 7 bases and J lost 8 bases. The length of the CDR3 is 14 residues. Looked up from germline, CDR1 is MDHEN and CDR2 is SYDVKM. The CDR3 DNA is TGTGCCAGCACCCATCAGGGGGCTAGTAAGCCCCAGCATTTT. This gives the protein CASTHQGASKPQHF.

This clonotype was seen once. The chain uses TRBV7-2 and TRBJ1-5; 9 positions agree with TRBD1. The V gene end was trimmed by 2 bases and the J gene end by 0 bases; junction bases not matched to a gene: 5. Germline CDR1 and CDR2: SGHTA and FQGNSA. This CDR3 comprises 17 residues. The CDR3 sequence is CASSLTGGGYSNQPQHF. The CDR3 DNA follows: TGTGCCAGCAGCTTAACAGGGGGCGGATATAGCAATCAGCCCCAGCATTTT.

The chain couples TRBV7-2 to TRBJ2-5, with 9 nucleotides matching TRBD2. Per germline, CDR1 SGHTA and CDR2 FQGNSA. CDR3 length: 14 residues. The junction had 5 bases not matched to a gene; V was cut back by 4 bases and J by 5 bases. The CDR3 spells CASSSSGVAETQYF. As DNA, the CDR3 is TGTGCCAGCAGCTCTAGCGGGGTTGCGGAGACCCAGTACTTC. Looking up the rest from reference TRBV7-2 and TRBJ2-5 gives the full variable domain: GAGVSQSPSNKVTEKGKDVELRCDPISGHTALYWYRQSLGQGLEFLIYFQGNSAPDKSGLPSDRFSAERTGGSVSTLTIQRTQQEDSAVYLCASSSSGVAETQYFGPGTRLLVL.

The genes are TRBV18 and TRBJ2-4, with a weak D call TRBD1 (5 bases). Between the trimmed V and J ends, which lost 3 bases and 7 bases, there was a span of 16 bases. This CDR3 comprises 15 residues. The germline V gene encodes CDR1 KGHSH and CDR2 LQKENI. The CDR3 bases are TGTGCCAGCTCACCCCCAGCAGGGATTAAGAACATTCAGTACTTC. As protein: CASSPPAGIKNIQYF. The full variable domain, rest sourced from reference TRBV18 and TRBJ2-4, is NAGVMQNPRHLVRRRGQEARLRCSPMKGHSHVYWYRQLPEEGLKFMVYLQKENIIDESGMPKERFSAEFPKEGPSILRIQQVVRGDSAAYFCASSPPAGIKNIQYFGAGTRLSVL.

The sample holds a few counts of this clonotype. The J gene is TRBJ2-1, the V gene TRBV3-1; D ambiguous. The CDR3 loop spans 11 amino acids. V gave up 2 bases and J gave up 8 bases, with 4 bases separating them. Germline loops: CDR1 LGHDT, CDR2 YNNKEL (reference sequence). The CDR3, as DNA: TGTGCCAGCAGCCAAATTGATGAGCAGTTCTTC. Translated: CASSQIDEQFF.

CDR3 DNA: TGCGCCAGCAGCTTGGTAGGGATGAGTGCGAACACTGAAGCTTTCTTT. Translating it yields CASSLVGMSANTEAFF. The chain joins TRBV5-1 to TRBJ1-1; D gene unclear. Trimming left V 0 bases short and J 1 base short, with 13 bases between. Germline V lookup: CDR1 SGHRS, CDR2 YFSETQ. The CDR3 extends over 16 amino acids. The variable domain in full, with the rest retrieved from reference TRBV5-1 and TRBJ1-1, is KAGVTQTPRYLIKTRGQQVTLSCSPISGHRSVSWYQQTPGQGLQFLFEYFSETQRNKGNFPGRFSGRQFSNSRSEMNVSTLELGDSALYLCASSLVGMSANTEAFFGQGTRLTVV.

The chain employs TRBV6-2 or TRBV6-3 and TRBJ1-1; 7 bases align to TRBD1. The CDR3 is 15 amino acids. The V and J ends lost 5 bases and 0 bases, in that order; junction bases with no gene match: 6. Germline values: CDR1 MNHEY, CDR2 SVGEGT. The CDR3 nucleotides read TGTGCCAGCAGTGAATCGACAGGGATGAACACTGAAGCTTTCTTT. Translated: CASSESTGMNTEAFF.

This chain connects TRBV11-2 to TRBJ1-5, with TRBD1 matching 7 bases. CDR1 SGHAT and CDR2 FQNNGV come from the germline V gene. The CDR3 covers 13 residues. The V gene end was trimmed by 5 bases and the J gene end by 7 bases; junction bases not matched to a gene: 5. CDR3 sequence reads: CASSRDSMQPQHF. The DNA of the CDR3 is TGTGCCAGCAGCCGGGACAGCATGCAGCCCCAGCATTTT.

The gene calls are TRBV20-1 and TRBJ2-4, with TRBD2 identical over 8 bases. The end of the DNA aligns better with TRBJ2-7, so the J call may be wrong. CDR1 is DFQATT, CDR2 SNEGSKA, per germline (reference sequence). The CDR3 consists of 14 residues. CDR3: CSARGGGPSYEQYF. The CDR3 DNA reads TGCAGTGCTAGGGGCGGGGGGCCTTCCTACGAGCAGTACTTC.

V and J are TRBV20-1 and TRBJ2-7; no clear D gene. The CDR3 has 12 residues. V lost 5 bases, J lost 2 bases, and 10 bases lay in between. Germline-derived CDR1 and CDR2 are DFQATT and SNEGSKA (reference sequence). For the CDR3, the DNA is TGCAGTGCTTTCTTAGATCCCTACGAGCAGTACTTC. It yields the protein CSAFLDPYEQYF.

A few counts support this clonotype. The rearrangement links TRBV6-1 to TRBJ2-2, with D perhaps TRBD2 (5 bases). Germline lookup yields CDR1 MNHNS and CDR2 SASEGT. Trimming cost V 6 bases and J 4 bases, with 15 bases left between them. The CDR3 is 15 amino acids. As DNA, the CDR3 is TGTGCCAGCAGCTTCAACACCCGGGGCACCGGGGAGCTGTTTTTT. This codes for CASSFNTRGTGELFF.

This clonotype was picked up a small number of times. CDR3 bases: TGTGCCAGCAGTGATCCTAGCGGGGCAACCTACGAGCAGTACTTC. Protein sequence: CASSDPSGATYEQYF. The chain employs TRBV12-3 or TRBV12-4 and TRBJ2-5, with TRBD2 matching over 9 bases. The better agreement between TRBJ2-7 and the DNA end casts doubt on the J call. This CDR3 region has 15 residues.

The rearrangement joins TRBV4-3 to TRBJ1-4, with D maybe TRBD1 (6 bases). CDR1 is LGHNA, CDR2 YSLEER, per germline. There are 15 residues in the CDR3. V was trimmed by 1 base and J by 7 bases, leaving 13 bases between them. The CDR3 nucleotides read TGCGCCAGCAGCCAAGCGTCAGGGGTGGGTGAAAAACTGTTTTTT. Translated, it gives CASSQASGVGEKLFF.

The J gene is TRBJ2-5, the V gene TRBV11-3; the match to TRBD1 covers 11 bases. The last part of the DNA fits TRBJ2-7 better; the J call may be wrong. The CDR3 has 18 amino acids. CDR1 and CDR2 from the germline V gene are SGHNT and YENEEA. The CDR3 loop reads CASSIAAGWTGGINEQYF. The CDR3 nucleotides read TGTGCCAGCAGCATAGCGGCGGGTTGGACAGGGGGCATTAACGAGCAGTACTTC.

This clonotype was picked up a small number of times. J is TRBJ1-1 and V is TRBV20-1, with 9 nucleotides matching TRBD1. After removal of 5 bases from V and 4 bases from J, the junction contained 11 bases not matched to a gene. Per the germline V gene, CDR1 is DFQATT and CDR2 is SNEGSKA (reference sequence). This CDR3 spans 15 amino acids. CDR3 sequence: CSAFPGTGSGTEAFF. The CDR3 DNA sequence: TGCAGTGCTTTTCCCGGGACAGGGTCGGGCACTGAAGCTTTCTTT.

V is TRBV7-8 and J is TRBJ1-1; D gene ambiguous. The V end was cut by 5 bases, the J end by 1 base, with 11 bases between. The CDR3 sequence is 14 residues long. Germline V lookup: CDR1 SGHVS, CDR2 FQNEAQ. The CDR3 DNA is TGTGCCAGCAGCGCCGTCGGAAAGAACACTGAAGCTTTCTTT. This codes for CASSAVGKNTEAFF. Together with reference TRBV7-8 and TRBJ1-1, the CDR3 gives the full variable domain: GAGVSQSPRYKVAKRGQDVALRCDPISGHVSLFWYQQALGQGPEFLTYFQNEAQLDKSGLPSDRFFAERPEGSVSTLKIQRTQQEDSAVYLCASSAVGKNTEAFFGQGTRLTVV.

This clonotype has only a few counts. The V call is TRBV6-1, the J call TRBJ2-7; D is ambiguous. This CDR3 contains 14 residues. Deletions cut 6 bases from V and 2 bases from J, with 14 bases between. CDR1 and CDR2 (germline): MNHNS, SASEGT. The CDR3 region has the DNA TGTGCCAGCAGGGCTACTCTAGGAACCTACGAGCAGTACTTC. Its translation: CASRATLGTYEQYF.